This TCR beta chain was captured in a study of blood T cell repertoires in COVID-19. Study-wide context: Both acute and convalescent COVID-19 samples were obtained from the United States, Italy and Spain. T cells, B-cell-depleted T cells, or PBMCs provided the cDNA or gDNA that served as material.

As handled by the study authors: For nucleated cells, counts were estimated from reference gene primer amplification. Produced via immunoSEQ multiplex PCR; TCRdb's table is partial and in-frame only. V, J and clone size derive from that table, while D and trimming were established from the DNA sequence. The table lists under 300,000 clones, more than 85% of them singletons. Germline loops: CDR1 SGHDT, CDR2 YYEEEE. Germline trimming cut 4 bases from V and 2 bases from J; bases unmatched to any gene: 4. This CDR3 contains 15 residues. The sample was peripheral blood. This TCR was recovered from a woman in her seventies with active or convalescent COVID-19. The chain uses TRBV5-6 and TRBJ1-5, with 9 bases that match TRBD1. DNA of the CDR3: TGTGCCAGCAGCCGGACAGGGGCTGGCAATCAGCCCCAGCATTTT. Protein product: CASSRTGAGNQPQHF.